This T cell receptor (beta chain) stems from a study of blood T cells in healthy people across ages. The study, taken as a whole, reports: The authors considered diversity estimates from one million T cells to be underestimates.

Then a second PCR, running roughly 7 to 11 cycles, was carried out with a sample-barcoded 5' primer and a J-beta primer mix. Each cDNA molecule was tagged by a template-switch adaptor with 12 random nucleotides. TCRdb called the 5' RACE reads again in MiXCR, with one record for every CDR3 protein. This sample has around 1,500,000 distinct CDR3 sequences, with roughly 27% found just once. A remark on this clonotype: The antigen is undetermined.

Each of the donors had 9 to 10 milliliters of peripheral blood drawn into EDTA-treated Vacutainer tubes. The CDR3 spans 17 residues. Germline V gives CDR1 LGHNA, CDR2 YSLEER. The V segment lost 3 bases and the J segment 0 bases; nucleotides outside the gene matches: 8. This rearrangement joins TRBV4-3 to TRBJ2-1, with 7 nucleotides matching TRBD2. The TCR was taken from a woman in her twenties or thirties in good health. The sequenced sample was blood. The CDR3 reads CASSHDTAGSSYNEQFF. The CDR3 nucleotides read TGCGCCAGCAGCCACGACACAGCGGGAAGCTCCTACAATGAGCAGTTCTTC.